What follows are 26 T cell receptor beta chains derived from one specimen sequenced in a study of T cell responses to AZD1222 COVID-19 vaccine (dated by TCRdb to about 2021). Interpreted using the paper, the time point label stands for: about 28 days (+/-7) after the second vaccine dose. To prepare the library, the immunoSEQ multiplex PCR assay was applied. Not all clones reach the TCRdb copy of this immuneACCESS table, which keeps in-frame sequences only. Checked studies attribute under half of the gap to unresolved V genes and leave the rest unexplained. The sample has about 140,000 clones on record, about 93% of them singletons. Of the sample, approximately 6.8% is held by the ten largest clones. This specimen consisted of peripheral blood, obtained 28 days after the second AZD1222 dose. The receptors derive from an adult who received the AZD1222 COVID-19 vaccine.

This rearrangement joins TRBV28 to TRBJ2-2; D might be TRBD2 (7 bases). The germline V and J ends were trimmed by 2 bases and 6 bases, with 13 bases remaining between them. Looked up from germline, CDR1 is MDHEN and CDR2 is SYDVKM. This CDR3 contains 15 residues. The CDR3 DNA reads TGTGCCAGCAGTTTAGCGGGGGCCCGCCCCGGGGAGCTGTTTTTT. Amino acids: CASSLAGARPGELFF.

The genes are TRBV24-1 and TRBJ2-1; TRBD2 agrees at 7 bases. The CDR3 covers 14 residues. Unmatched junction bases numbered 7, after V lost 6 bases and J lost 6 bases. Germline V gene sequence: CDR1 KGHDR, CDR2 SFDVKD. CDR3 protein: CATSSGAGGNEQFF. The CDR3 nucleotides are TGTGCCACCAGTAGCGGGGCTGGTGGCAATGAGCAGTTCTTC.

CDR3 nucleotide sequence: TGTGCCAGCAGCGTCCCGGACAGCTACAATGAGCAGTTCTTC. As protein: CASSVPDSYNEQFF. The genes are TRBV3-1 (or the pseudogene TRBV3-2) and TRBJ2-1; D may be TRBD1 (6 bases). CDR1 and CDR2 from the germline V gene are LGHDT and YNNKEL (reference sequence). Trimming shortened V by 5 bases and J by 3 bases, and 11 bases separated the two germline ends. There are 14 residues in the CDR3.

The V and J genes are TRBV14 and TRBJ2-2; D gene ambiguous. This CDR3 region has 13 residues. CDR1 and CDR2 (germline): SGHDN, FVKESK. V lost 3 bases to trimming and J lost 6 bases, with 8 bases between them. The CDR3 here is CASSQGWAGELFF. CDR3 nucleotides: TGTGCCAGCAGCCAGGGCTGGGCCGGGGAGCTGTTTTTT.

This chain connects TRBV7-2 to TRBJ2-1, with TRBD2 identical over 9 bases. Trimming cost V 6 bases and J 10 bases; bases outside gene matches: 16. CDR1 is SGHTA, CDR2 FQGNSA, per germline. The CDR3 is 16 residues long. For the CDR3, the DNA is TGTGCCAGCAGGGGCCGGGGGACAGCGGGGGGCCGGGAGCAGTTCTTC. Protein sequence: CASRGRGTAGGREQFF.

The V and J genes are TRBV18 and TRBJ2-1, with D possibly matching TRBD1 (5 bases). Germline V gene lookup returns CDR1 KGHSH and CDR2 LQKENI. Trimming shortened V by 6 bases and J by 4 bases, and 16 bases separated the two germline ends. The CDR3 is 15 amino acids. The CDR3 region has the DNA TGTGCCAGCTCTACAGGAGCCAGCCATTACAATGAGCAGTTCTTC. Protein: CASSTGASHYNEQFF.

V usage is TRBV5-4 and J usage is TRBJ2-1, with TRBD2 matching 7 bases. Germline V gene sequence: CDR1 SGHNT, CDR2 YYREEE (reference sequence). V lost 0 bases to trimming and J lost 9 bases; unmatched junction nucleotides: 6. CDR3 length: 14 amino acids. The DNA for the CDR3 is TGTGCCAGCAGCTTGGAACTAGCGAGTCCTGAGCAGTTCTTC. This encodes CASSLELASPEQFF.

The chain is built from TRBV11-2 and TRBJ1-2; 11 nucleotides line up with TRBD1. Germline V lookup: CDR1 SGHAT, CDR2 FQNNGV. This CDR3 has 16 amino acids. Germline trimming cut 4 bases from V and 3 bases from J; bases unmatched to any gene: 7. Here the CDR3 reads CASSSSWDRGDYGYTF. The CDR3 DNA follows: TGTGCCAGCAGCTCATCCTGGGACAGGGGGGACTATGGCTACACCTTC.

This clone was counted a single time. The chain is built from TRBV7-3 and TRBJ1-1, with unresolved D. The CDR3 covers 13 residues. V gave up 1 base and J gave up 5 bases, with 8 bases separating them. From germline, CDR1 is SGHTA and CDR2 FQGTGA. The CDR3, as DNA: TGTGCCAGCAGCTTAAATGGTCGTACTGAAGCTTTCTTT. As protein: CASSLNGRTEAFF.

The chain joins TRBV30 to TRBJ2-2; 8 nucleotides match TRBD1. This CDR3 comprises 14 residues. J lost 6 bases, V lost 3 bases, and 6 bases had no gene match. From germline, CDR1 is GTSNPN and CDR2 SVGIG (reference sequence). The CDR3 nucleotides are TGTGCCTGGAGAGGGACAGGCCCCCCCGGGGAGCTGTTTTTT. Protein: CAWRGTGPPGELFF.

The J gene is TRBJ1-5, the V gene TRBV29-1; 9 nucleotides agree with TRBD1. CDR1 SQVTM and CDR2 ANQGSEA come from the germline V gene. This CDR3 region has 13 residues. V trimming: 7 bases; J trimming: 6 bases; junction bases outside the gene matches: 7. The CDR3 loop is CSAIQGAGQPQHF. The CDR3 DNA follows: TGCAGCGCCATACAGGGGGCGGGTCAGCCCCAGCATTTT.

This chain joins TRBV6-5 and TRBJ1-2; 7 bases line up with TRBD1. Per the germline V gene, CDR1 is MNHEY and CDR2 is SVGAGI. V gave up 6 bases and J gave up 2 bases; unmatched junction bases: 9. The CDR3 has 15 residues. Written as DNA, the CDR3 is TGTGCCAGCAGCCCAACCGGGACAGAAAACTATGGCTACACCTTC. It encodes CASSPTGTENYGYTF.

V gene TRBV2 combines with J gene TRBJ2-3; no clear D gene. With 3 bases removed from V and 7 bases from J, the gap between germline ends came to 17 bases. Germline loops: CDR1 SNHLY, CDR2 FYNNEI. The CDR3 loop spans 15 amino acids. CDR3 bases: TGTGCCAGCAGTGAGAGACAAGTTTTAGTATATACGCAGTATTTT. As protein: CASSERQVLVYTQYF.

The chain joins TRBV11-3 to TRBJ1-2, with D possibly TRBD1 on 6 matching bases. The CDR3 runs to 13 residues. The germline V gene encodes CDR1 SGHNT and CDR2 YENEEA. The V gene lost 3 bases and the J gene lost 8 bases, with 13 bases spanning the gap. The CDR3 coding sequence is TGTGCCAGCAGCTTTACAGGGTTACGCGGCTACACCTTC. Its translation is CASSFTGLRGYTF.

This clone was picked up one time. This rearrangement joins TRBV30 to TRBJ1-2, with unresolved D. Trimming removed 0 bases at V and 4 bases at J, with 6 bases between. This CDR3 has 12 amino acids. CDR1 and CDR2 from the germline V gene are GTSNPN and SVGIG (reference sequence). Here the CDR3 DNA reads TGTGCCTGGAGTGTAGGGTTCTATGGCTACACCTTC. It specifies CAWSVGFYGYTF.

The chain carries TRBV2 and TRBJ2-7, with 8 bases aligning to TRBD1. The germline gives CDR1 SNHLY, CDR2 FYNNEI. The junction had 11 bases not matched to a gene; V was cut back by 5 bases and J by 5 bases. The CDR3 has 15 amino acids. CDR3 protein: CASSWFRQGANEQYF. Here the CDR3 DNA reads TGTGCCAGCAGTTGGTTTAGGCAGGGGGCTAACGAGCAGTACTTC.

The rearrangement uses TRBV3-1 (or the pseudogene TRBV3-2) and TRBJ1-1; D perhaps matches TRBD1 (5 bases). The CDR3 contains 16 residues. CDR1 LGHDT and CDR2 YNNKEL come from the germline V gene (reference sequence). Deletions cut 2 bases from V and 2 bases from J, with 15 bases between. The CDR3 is CASSQRQGAKNTEAFF. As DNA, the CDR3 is TGTGCCAGCAGCCAACGTCAAGGGGCCAAAAACACTGAAGCTTTCTTT.

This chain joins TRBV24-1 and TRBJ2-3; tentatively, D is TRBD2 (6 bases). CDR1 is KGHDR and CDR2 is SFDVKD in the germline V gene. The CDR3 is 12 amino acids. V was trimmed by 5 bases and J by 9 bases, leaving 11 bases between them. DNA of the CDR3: TGTGCCACCAGTGCCGGAGGGATGACGCAGTATTTT. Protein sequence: CATSAGGMTQYF.

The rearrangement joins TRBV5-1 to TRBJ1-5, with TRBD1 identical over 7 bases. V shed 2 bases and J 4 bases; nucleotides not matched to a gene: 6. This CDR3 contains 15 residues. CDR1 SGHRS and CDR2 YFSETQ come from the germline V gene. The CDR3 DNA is TGCGCCAGCAGCTTAACAGGGGCGGAAAATCAGCCCCAGCATTTT. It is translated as CASSLTGAENQPQHF.

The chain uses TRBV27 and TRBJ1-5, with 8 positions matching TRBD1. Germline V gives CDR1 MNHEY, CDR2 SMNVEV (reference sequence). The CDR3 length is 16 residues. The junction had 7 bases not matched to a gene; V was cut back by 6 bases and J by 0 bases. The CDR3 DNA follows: TGTGCCAGCAGCCCGTACAGGGGGGGTAGCAATCAGCCCCAGCATTTT. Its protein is CASSPYRGGSNQPQHF.

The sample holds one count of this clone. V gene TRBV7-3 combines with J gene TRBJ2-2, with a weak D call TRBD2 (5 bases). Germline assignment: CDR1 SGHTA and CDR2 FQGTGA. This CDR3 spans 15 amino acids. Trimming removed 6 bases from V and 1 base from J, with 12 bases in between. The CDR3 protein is CASSPRGGNTGELFF. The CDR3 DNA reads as TGTGCCAGCAGTCCTCGGGGTGGGAACACCGGGGAGCTGTTTTTT.

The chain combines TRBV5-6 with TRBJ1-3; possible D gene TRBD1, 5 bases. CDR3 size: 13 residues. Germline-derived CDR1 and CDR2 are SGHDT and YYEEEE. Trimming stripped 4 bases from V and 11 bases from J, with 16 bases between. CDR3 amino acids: CASSGPQGSPIYF. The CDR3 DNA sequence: TGTGCCAGCAGCGGACCCCAGGGATCCCCCATATATTTT.

As DNA, the CDR3 is TGCGCCAGCAGCCGCCTAACGGACTCGCACGAGCAGTACTTC. This encodes CASSRLTDSHEQYF. This chain joins TRBV4-1 and TRBJ2-7, with D possibly matching TRBD2 (5 bases). V lost 4 bases and J lost 5, with 15 bases in between. This CDR3 has 14 amino acids. Germline V lookup: CDR1 MGHRA, CDR2 YSYEKL.

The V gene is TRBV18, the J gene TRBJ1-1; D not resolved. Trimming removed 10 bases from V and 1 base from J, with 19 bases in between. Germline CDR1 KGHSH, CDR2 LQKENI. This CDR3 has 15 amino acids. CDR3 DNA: TGTGCCACCCAAGATAAGGGATTTTCGAACACTGAAGCTTTCTTT. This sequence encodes CATQDKGFSNTEAFF.

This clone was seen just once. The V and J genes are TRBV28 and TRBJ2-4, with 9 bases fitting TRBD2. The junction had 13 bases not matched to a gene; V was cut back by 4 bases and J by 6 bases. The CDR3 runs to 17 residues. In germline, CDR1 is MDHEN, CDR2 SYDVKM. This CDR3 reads CASSSPVSGGYGNIQYF. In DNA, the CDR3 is TGTGCCAGCAGTTCCCCCGTAAGCGGGGGGTATGGAAACATTCAGTACTTC.

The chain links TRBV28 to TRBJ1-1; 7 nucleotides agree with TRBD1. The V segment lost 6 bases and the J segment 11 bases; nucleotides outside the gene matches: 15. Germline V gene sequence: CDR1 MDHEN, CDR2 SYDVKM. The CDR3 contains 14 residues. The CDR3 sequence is CASSQSPQGRNAFF. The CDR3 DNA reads TGTGCCAGCAGCCAAAGTCCACAGGGGCGCAACGCTTTCTTT.